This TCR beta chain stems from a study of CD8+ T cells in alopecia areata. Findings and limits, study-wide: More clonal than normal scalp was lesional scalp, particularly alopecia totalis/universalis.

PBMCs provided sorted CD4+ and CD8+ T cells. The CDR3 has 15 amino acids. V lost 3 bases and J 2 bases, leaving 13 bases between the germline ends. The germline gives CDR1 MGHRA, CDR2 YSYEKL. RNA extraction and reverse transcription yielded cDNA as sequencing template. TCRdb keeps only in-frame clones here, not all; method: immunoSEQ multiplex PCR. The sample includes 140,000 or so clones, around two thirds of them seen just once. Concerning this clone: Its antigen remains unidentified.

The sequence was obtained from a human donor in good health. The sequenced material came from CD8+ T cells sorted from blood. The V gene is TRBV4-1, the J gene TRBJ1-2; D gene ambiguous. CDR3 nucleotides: TGCGCCAGCAGCCAGCACCATACAGAGAACTATGGCTACACCTTC. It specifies CASSQHHTENYGYTF.